These 9 T cell receptor beta chains originate from one sample sequenced in a study of cytomegalovirus exposure and HLA in healthy donors. 13 Jbeta primers and 60 Vbeta primers were used for the PCR. Clones were sequenced by immunoSEQ multiplex PCR, and TCRdb holds only the in-frame ones, with some missing. The table records some 50,000 clones, around 67% of them present only once. Sequencing was carried out using PBMCs. The receptors here all came from a woman aged 45-65 years in good health and CMV-seropositive.

The genes are TRBV10-3 and TRBJ1-1; D gene ambiguous. The germline V and J ends were trimmed by 8 bases and 6 bases, with 7 bases remaining between them. Germline V gene lookup returns CDR1 ENHRY and CDR2 SYGVKD. This CDR3 comprises 10 residues. The CDR3 bases are TGTGCCATCGGTAGCCCTGAAGCTTTCTTT. Protein product: CAIGSPEAFF.

The sample holds a few counts of this clone. This sequence joins TRBV4-1 and TRBJ1-1, with D possibly matching TRBD1 (6 bases). CDR1 MGHRA and CDR2 YSYEKL come from the germline V gene. CDR3 length equals 16 residues. Trimming cost V 1 base and J 0 bases, with 12 bases left between them. The CDR3: CASSQGQVNLNTEAFF. As DNA, the CDR3 is TGCGCCAGCAGCCAAGGACAGGTCAACCTGAACACTGAAGCTTTCTTT.

This chain uses TRBV2 with TRBJ1-6, with 7 nucleotides matching TRBD1. V lost 7 bases, J lost 6 bases, and 6 bases stayed unmatched. CDR3 length: 14 amino acids. The germline gives CDR1 SNHLY, CDR2 FYNNEI. The CDR3 reads CASKGGPFNSPLHF. CDR3 bases: TGTGCCAGCAAAGGGGGCCCCTTTAATTCACCCCTCCACTTT. Combining the CDR3 with reference TRBV2 and TRBJ1-6 gives the whole variable domain EPEVTQTPSHQVTQMGQEVILRCVPISNHLYFYWYRQILGQKVEFLVSFYNNEISEKSEIFDDQFSVERPDGSNFTLKIRSTKLEDSAMYFCASKGGPFNSPLHFGNGTRLTVT.

This chain links TRBV13 with TRBJ2-6, with 8 bases matching TRBD2. Trimming removed 5 bases from V and 5 bases from J; junction bases left unmatched: 20. CDR1 and CDR2 from the germline V gene are PRHDT and FYEKMQ (reference sequence). CDR3 length equals 20 residues. The CDR3 reads CASSPPGSGALRGRANVLTF. CDR3 DNA: TGTGCCAGCAGCCCGCCGGGTAGCGGGGCCCTAAGGGGGAGGGCCAACGTCCTGACTTTC.

The chain recombines TRBV9 with TRBJ2-1; maybe TRBD1 (6 bases). CDR1 and CDR2 from the germline V gene are SGDLS and YYNGEE. V lost 6 bases, J lost 4 bases, and 17 bases lay in between. The CDR3 has 15 amino acids. The CDR3 spells CASTAGATPYNEQFF. The CDR3 DNA sequence: TGTGCCAGCACCGCAGGGGCCACCCCGTACAATGAGCAGTTCTTC. The variable domain in full, with the rest retrieved from reference TRBV9 and TRBJ2-1, is DSGVTQTPKHLITATGQRVTLRCSPRSGDLSVYWYQQSLDQGLQFLIQYYNGEERAKGNILERFSAQQFPDLHSELNLSSLELGDSALYFCASTAGATPYNEQFFGPGTRLTVL.

The chain is built from TRBV14 and TRBJ1-1; D not certain. The CDR3 is 15 residues long. V lost 1 base to trimming and J lost 1 base, with 10 bases between them. Germline V gene data show CDR1 as SGHDN and CDR2 as FVKESK. Written as DNA, the CDR3 is TGTGCCAGCAGCCAAGTTAGCCTTTCGAACACTGAAGCTTTCTTT. Protein: CASSQVSLSNTEAFF.

The chain joins TRBV29-1 to TRBJ2-7; a weak D match, TRBD2 (5 bases). CDR1 and CDR2 from the germline V gene are SQVTM and ANQGSEA. CDR3 size: 12 residues. The V end was cut by 2 bases, the J end by 3 bases, with 8 bases between. The CDR3 reads CSVEYRGYEQYF. The CDR3 DNA is TGCAGCGTTGAATATCGGGGCTACGAGCAGTACTTC.

The chain employs TRBV19 and TRBJ2-1; 13 nucleotides line up with TRBD2. Losses at the gene ends were 5 bases for V and 5 bases for J; bases not matched to a gene: 6. This CDR3 contains 16 residues. CDR1 and CDR2 from the germline V gene are LNHDA and SQIVND (reference sequence). The CDR3 sequence is CASSSKTSGRNNEQFF. CDR3 coding DNA: TGTGCCAGTAGTTCAAAGACTAGCGGGAGGAACAATGAGCAGTTCTTC.

The CDR3 sequence: CASSGSGRSYNEQFF. The CDR3 DNA reads TGTGCCAGCAGCGGCAGCGGGAGGTCCTACAATGAGCAGTTCTTC. The gene calls are TRBV9 and TRBJ2-1; 9 nucleotides line up with TRBD2. V lost 3 bases to trimming and J lost 1 base; unmatched junction nucleotides: 2. CDR3 size: 15 residues. Germline V gene sequence: CDR1 SGDLS, CDR2 YYNGEE.